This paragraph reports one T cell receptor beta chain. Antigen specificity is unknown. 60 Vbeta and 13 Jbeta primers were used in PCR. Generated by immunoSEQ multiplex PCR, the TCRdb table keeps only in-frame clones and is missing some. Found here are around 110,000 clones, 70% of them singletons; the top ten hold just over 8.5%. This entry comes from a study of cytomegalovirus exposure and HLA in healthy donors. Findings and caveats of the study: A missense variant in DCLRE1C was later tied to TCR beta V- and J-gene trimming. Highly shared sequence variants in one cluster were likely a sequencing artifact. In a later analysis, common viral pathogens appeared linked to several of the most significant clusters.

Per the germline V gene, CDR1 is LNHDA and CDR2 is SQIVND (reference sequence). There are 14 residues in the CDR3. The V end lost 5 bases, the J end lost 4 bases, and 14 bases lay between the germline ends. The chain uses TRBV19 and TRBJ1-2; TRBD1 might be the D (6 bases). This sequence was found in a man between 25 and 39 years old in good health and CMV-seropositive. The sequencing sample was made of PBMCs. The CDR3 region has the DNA TGTGCCAGTAGTTCTCCGGCCAGGGGCTATGGCTACACCTTC. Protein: CASSSPARGYGYTF.